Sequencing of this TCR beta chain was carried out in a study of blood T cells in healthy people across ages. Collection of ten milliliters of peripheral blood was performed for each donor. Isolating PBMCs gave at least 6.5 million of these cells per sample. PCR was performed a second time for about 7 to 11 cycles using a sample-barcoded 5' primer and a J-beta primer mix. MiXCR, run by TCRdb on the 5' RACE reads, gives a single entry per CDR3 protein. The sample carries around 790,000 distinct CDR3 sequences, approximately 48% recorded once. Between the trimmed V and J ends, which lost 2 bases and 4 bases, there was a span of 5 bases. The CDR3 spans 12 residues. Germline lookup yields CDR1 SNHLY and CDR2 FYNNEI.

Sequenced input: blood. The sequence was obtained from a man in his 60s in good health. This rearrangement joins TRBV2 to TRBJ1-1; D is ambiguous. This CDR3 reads CASSESLTEAFF. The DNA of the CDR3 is TGTGCCAGCAGTGAATCGCTCACTGAAGCTTTCTTT.